These 20 T cell receptor beta chains were all obtained from the same sample, sequenced in a study of blood T cell repertoires in COVID-19. The assay was immunoSEQ multiplex PCR, and TCRdb's table has in-frame clones only and misses some. The sample includes tens of thousands of clones, approximately 88% of them seen just once. The sample comprised peripheral blood. The receptors were sampled from a human donor in a cohort sampled during active COVID-19.

This clone was observed a handful of times. V usage is TRBV3-1 (or the pseudogene TRBV3-2) and J usage is TRBJ2-2, with TRBD1 matching over 7 bases. The CDR3 sequence is 15 residues long. Trimming cost V 3 bases and J 4 bases; bases outside gene matches: 5. In germline, CDR1 is LGHDT, CDR2 YNNKEL (reference sequence). The CDR3 loop reads CASSQRDRSTGELFF. The CDR3 DNA is TGTGCCAGCAGCCAGAGGGACAGAAGCACCGGGGAGCTGTTTTTT.

CDR3 residues: CASSVAPVTSGGTYEQYF. CDR3 nucleotides: TGTGCCAGCAGCGTGGCCCCGGTGACTAGCGGGGGAACCTACGAGCAGTACTTC. The V call is TRBV9, the J call TRBJ2-7; TRBD2 matches at 12 bases. The trim removed 2 bases at V and 2 bases at J, leaving 11 bases unmatched. This CDR3 has 18 amino acids. CDR1 and CDR2 (germline): SGDLS, YYNGEE.

The J gene is TRBJ1-2, the V gene TRBV5-1, with D perhaps TRBD1 (6 bases). CDR1 and CDR2 from the germline V gene are SGHRS and YFSETQ. The CDR3 totals 15 residues. V was trimmed by 2 bases and J by 6 bases, leaving 17 bases between them. The CDR3 reads CASSFAAARQDGYTF. CDR3 nucleotides: TGCGCCAGCAGCTTTGCAGCCGCCCGACAGGATGGCTACACCTTC.

The chain has TRBV5-6 and TRBJ2-7; D is undetermined. In germline, CDR1 is SGHDT, CDR2 YYEEEE. The CDR3 runs to 17 residues. V was trimmed by 5 bases and J by 6 bases, leaving 27 bases between them. In DNA form, the CDR3 reads TGTGCCAGCAGAGCCACTTCCGGGTTTCAAAGCTTGGGCGAGCAGTACTTC. This codes for CASRATSGFQSLGEQYF.

Regarding this clone: At one of its ends the junction is not consistent with the germline gene, which may arise from a read error. J is TRBJ1-6 and V is TRBV14; the D gene is possibly TRBD1 (5 bases). Germline V gene lookup returns CDR1 SGHDN and CDR2 FVKESK. The CDR3 has 14 residues. CDR3 protein: CASSPGTALGILDF. The CDR3 DNA sequence: TGTGCCAGCAGTCCCGGGACTGCCCTCGGAATTTTGGACTTT.

J is TRBJ1-2 and V is TRBV9, with D perhaps TRBD1 (5 bases). CDR1 is SGDLS and CDR2 is YYNGEE in the germline V gene. There are 14 residues in the CDR3. The V end lost 0 bases, the J end lost 5 bases, and 11 bases lay between the germline ends. The CDR3 DNA reads as TGTGCCAGCAGCGTAGGTGACAGTGCTTATGGCTACACCTTC. Translating gives CASSVGDSAYGYTF.

This clone was found a few times. The chain has TRBV18 and TRBJ1-5, with 10 bases that match TRBD1. V lost 4 bases to trimming and J lost 6 bases; unmatched junction nucleotides: 12. CDR3 size: 17 residues. In germline, CDR1 is KGHSH, CDR2 LQKENI. DNA of the CDR3: TGTGCCAGCTCACGCACATTGACAGGGGGCCTCCCTCAGCCCCAGCATTTT. This encodes CASSRTLTGGLPQPQHF.

This clone came up once. V is TRBV30 and J is TRBJ2-1; 9 positions agree with TRBD2. The CDR3 has 14 amino acids. CDR1 is GTSNPN and CDR2 is SVGIG in the germline V gene (reference sequence). J gave up 3 bases and V 2 bases, and 2 bases lay outside the gene matches. The CDR3 DNA reads TGTGCCTGGAGTACGACTAGCGGCTACAATGAGCAGTTCTTC. The encoded protein is CAWSTTSGYNEQFF.

This chain's CDR3 is CASRVDKGRTEAFF. CDR3 bases: TGTGCCAGCAGAGTGGATAAGGGGCGGACTGAAGCTTTCTTT. The chain couples TRBV6-7 to TRBJ1-1; TRBD1 might be the D (5 bases). TRBV6-7 is reported as an ORF; its role is uncertain. Trimming took 6 bases from V and 5 from J, leaving 16 bases between them. This CDR3 contains 14 residues.

The chain couples TRBV5-1 to TRBJ2-2, with 12 bases fitting TRBD1. The V and J ends lost 4 bases and 6 bases, in that order; junction bases with no gene match: 7. This CDR3 is built from 16 residues. CDR1 is SGHRS, CDR2 YFSETQ, per germline. The CDR3 bases are TGCGCCAGCAGCCTTGGAGGGACAGGGGGCTCCGGGGAGCTGTTTTTT. It encodes CASSLGGTGGSGELFF.

The chain links TRBV6-5 to TRBJ1-2; 8 bases are a match to TRBD1. This CDR3 is built from 14 residues. Germline V gene sequence: CDR1 MNHEY, CDR2 SVGAGI. Germline trimming cut 4 bases from V and 8 bases from J; bases unmatched to any gene: 9. The CDR3: CASSFTDRVGGYTF. The CDR3 DNA reads as TGTGCCAGCAGTTTCACGGACAGGGTAGGCGGCTACACCTTC.

V usage is TRBV7-2 and J usage is TRBJ2-3, with 13 bases that match TRBD2. V trimming: 5 bases; J trimming: 5 bases; junction bases outside the gene matches: 4. This CDR3 region has 15 residues. Germline CDR1 and CDR2: SGHTA and FQGNSA. The CDR3 DNA reads as TGTGCCAGCAGCCCCCGGACTAGCGGGAGAGATACGCAGTATTTT. Amino acids: CASSPRTSGRDTQYF.

This chain joins TRBV11-2 and TRBJ1-2; 10 bases line up with TRBD1. Germline-derived CDR1 and CDR2 are SGHAT and FQNNGV. This CDR3 has 14 amino acids. Trimming removed 6 bases from V and 3 bases from J; junction bases left unmatched: 4. The CDR3 DNA follows: TGTGCCAGCAGTTGGGACAGGGGAGACTATGGCTACACCTTC. Translating gives CASSWDRGDYGYTF. Filled out from reference TRBV11-2 and TRBJ1-2, the complete variable domain reads EAGVAQSPRYKIIEKRQSVAFWCNPISGHATLYWYQQILGQGPKLLIQFQNNGVVDDSQLPKDRFSAERLKGVDSTLKIQPAKLEDSAVYLCASSWDRGDYGYTFGSGTRLTVV.

This chain connects TRBV2 to TRBJ2-1; 9 bases match TRBD1. This CDR3 spans 13 amino acids. Germline CDR1 reads SNHLY; CDR2 reads FYNNEI. J lost 7 bases, V lost 7 bases, and 5 bases had no gene match. CDR3 loop: CASTGQGINEQFF. For the CDR3, the DNA is TGTGCCAGCACGGGACAGGGAATAAATGAGCAGTTCTTC.

The gene calls are TRBV4-3 and TRBJ2-6; 8 bases map to TRBD2. The J segment lost 0 bases and the V segment lost 10 bases, leaving 11 bases of the junction unmatched. Germline assignment: CDR1 LGHNA and CDR2 YSLEER. The CDR3 extends over 17 amino acids. The CDR3 sequence: CATSTSVSPSGANVLTF. The CDR3 nucleotides are TGCGCCACCTCGACTAGCGTCTCCCCCTCTGGGGCCAACGTCCTGACTTTC.

The rearrangement joins TRBV27 to TRBJ2-7, with D unclear. The germline V gene encodes CDR1 MNHEY and CDR2 SMNVEV (reference sequence). Trimming shortened V by 2 bases and J by 8 bases, and 16 bases separated the two germline ends. The CDR3 extends over 14 amino acids. This CDR3 is CASSLRYEIAKQYF. The DNA for the CDR3 is TGTGCCAGCAGTTTAAGATACGAGATAGCCAAGCAGTACTTC.

V usage is TRBV18 and J usage is TRBJ2-5, with D possibly being TRBD1 (6 bases). Trimming left V 5 bases short and J 5 bases short, with 15 bases between. This CDR3 contains 14 residues. The germline V gene encodes CDR1 KGHSH and CDR2 LQKENI. The CDR3: CASSATGLRETQYF. CDR3 DNA sequence: TGTGCCAGCTCAGCAACAGGGTTGAGGGAGACCCAGTACTTC.

The genes are TRBV6-5 and TRBJ1-2, with D possibly TRBD1 on 5 matching bases. The V end was cut by 2 bases, the J end by 7 bases, with 11 bases between. CDR1 is MNHEY, CDR2 SVGAGI, per germline. CDR3 size: 13 residues. The CDR3 region is CASSYAGLTGYTF. The DNA for the CDR3 is TGTGCCAGCAGTTACGCGGGACTGACTGGCTACACCTTC.

The V gene is TRBV4-2, the J gene TRBJ2-3; D possibly corresponds to TRBD2 (6 bases). The CDR3 covers 15 residues. The V end was cut by 4 bases, the J end by 4 bases, with 15 bases between. Per the germline V gene, CDR1 is LGHNA and CDR2 is YNFKEQ. The CDR3 loop reads CASSPRRVAADTQYF. CDR3 sequence (DNA): TGTGCCAGCAGCCCAAGAAGGGTAGCGGCAGATACGCAGTATTTT.

This clone showed up just a few times. The chain joins TRBV4-2 to TRBJ2-7; 10 bases match TRBD1. The germline CDR1 and CDR2 sequences are LGHNA and YNFKEQ. The CDR3 length is 15 residues. The V gene end was trimmed by 4 bases and the J gene end by 2 bases; junction bases not matched to a gene: 5. CDR3: CASSPPGQGTYEQYF. CDR3 sequence (DNA): TGTGCCAGCAGCCCCCCGGGACAGGGGACCTACGAGCAGTACTTC.